The rows below give T cell receptor beta chains drawn from one sample of a study of T cell changes during pregnancy in multiple sclerosis. Clones were sequenced by immunoSEQ multiplex PCR, and TCRdb holds only the in-frame ones, with some missing. Here the sample spans fewer than 150,000 clones, about 96% being singletons. Sequenced material: peripheral blood, taken after pregnancy. These receptor sequences come from a female donor with multiple sclerosis, enrolled in a pregnancy study. The CDR3 runs from the conserved cysteine through the conserved F or W. A D gene is named only where the DNA matches it firmly. Not every row has a clone size; where given, it reads once, few, many or a size class.

clone_size: .; v_call: TRBV15; j_call: TRBJ1-1; d_call: .; cdr3_aa: CATSRGQVEAFF; cdr3_nt: TGTGCCACCAGCAGAGGACAGGTTGAAGCTTTCTTT
clone_size: .; v_call: TRBV18; j_call: TRBJ1-1; d_call: TRBD1; cdr3_aa: CASSPPLGGLGTEAFF; cdr3_nt: TGTGCCAGCTCACCCCCCTTAGGGGGCCTGGGGACTGAAGCTTTCTTT
clone_size: .; v_call: TRBV7-2; j_call: TRBJ1-1; d_call: TRBD1; cdr3_aa: CASSSGQGRTEAFF; cdr3_nt: TGTGCCAGCAGCTCAGGACAGGGAAGGACTGAAGCTTTCTTT
clone_size: .; v_call: TRBV9; j_call: TRBJ2-7; d_call: .; cdr3_aa: CASSNGGEQYF; cdr3_nt: TGTGCCAGCAGTAACGGAGGGGAGCAGTACTTC
clone_size: .; v_call: TRBV6-1; j_call: TRBJ1-2; d_call: .; cdr3_aa: CASSEARRVDGYTF; cdr3_nt: TGTGCCAGCAGTGAAGCAAGGAGGGTGGATGGCTACACCTTC
clone_size: .; v_call: TRBV7-9; j_call: TRBJ1-1; d_call: .; cdr3_aa: CASRTNRDEAFF; cdr3_nt: TGTGCCAGCAGGACTAACCGGGATGAAGCTTTCTTT
clone_size: .; v_call: TRBV7-9; j_call: TRBJ1-5; d_call: .; cdr3_aa: CASSSGLGNQPQHF; cdr3_nt: TGTGCCAGCAGCTCGGGGTTGGGCAATCAGCCCCAGCATTTT
clone_size: .; v_call: TRBV15; j_call: TRBJ2-3; d_call: TRBD2; cdr3_aa: CATSTHPSGSLTDTQYF; cdr3_nt: TGTGCCACCAGCACCCACCCTAGCGGGAGTCTCACAGATACGCAGTATTTT
clone_size: .; v_call: TRBV5-1; j_call: TRBJ1-4; d_call: .; cdr3_aa: CASSQTRQGRNEKLFF; cdr3_nt: TGCGCCAGCAGCCAGACACGGCAGGGGCGCAATGAAAAACTGTTTTTT
clone_size: .; v_call: TRBV19; j_call: TRBJ2-1; d_call: TRBD2; cdr3_aa: CASSIATSVLRNEQFF; cdr3_nt: TGTGCCAGTAGTATAGCGACTAGCGTGTTGAGGAATGAGCAGTTCTTC
clone_size: .; v_call: TRBV19; j_call: TRBJ2-1; d_call: TRBD2; cdr3_aa: CASQTGGFTYNEQFF; cdr3_nt: TGTGCCAGTCAGACCGGGGGGTTTACCTACAATGAGCAGTTCTTC
clone_size: .; v_call: TRBV18; j_call: TRBJ1-2; d_call: TRBD1; cdr3_aa: CASSPQGGSYGYTF; cdr3_nt: TGTGCCAGCTCACCGCAGGGGGGAAGCTATGGCTACACCTTC
clone_size: many; v_call: TRBV4-1; j_call: TRBJ2-7; d_call: .; cdr3_aa: CASSQDNYEQYF; cdr3_nt: TGCGCCAGCAGCCAAGATAACTACGAGCAGTACTTC
clone_size: .; v_call: TRBV28; j_call: TRBJ2-1; d_call: .; cdr3_aa: CASGPHEQFF; cdr3_nt: TGTGCCAGCGGGCCACATGAGCAGTTCTTC
clone_size: .; v_call: TRBV28; j_call: TRBJ1-2; d_call: TRBD1; cdr3_aa: CASSYRGTYGYTF; cdr3_nt: TGTGCCAGCAGTTACAGGGGAACTTATGGCTACACCTTC
clone_size: .; v_call: TRBV6-6; j_call: TRBJ1-2; d_call: TRBD1; cdr3_aa: CASSYSGGASYGYTF; cdr3_nt: TGTGCCAGCAGTTACTCAGGGGGCGCCTCCTATGGCTACACCTTC
clone_size: .; v_call: TRBV7-9; j_call: TRBJ1-1; d_call: .; cdr3_aa: CASSFQGKGTEAFF; cdr3_nt: TGTGCCAGCAGCTTTCAGGGGAAGGGGACTGAAGCTTTCTTT
clone_size: few; v_call: TRBV4-1; j_call: TRBJ2-7; d_call: .; cdr3_aa: CASSQGSLGQIYEQYF; cdr3_nt: TGCGCCAGCAGCCAAGGCAGCTTGGGGCAGATCTACGAGCAGTACTTC
clone_size: once; v_call: TRBV5-4; j_call: TRBJ2-1; d_call: TRBD2; cdr3_aa: CASIAGPPDKYNEQFF; cdr3_nt: TGTGCCAGCATAGCGGGTCCTCCGGATAAATACAATGAGCAGTTCTTC
clone_size: once; v_call: TRBV28; j_call: TRBJ1-4; d_call: .; cdr3_aa: CASSSRVINEKLFF; cdr3_nt: TGTGCCAGCAGTTCCAGGGTGATTAATGAAAAACTGTTTTTT
clone_size: .; v_call: TRBV2; j_call: TRBJ1-3; d_call: .; cdr3_aa: CASSDPWDSTTGNTIYF; cdr3_nt: TGTGCCAGCAGCGACCCGTGGGACTCGACGACTGGAAACACCATATATTTT
clone_size: .; v_call: TRBV2; j_call: TRBJ2-7; d_call: .; cdr3_aa: CASLPRGNYEQYF; cdr3_nt: TGTGCCAGCCTGCCCCGAGGGAACTACGAGCAGTACTTC
clone_size: once; v_call: TRBV19; j_call: TRBJ2-2; d_call: TRBD1; cdr3_aa: CASSRGQGATGELFF; cdr3_nt: TGTGCCAGTAGTAGGGGTCAGGGGGCCACCGGGGAGCTGTTTTTT
clone_size: .; v_call: TRBV7-8; j_call: TRBJ2-3; d_call: .; cdr3_aa: CASSSDALRLESTDTQYF; cdr3_nt: TGTGCCAGCAGCTCAGATGCCTTGCGACTAGAGTCGACAGATACGCAGTATTTT
clone_size: once; v_call: TRBV28; j_call: TRBJ1-5; d_call: TRBD1; cdr3_aa: CASSRIDRARNQPQHF; cdr3_nt: TGTGCCAGCAGCCGAATTGACAGGGCCCGAAATCAGCCCCAGCATTTT
clone_size: .; v_call: TRBV7-9; j_call: TRBJ2-6; d_call: TRBD1; cdr3_aa: CASSLSTGWFSGANVLTF; cdr3_nt: TGTGCCAGCAGCTTATCGACAGGGTGGTTCTCTGGGGCCAACGTCCTGACTTTC
clone_size: once; v_call: TRBV6-5; j_call: TRBJ1-3; d_call: TRBD1; cdr3_aa: CASSYRQTGAGNTIYF; cdr3_nt: TGTGCCAGCAGTTACCGCCAGACAGGGGCGGGAAACACCATATATTTT
clone_size: .; v_call: TRBV10-1; j_call: TRBJ2-7; d_call: TRBD2; cdr3_aa: CASSESVGTSGRERYEQYF; cdr3_nt: TGCGCCAGCAGTGAGTCAGTCGGGACTAGCGGGAGGGAGCGGTACGAGCAGTACTTC
clone_size: .; v_call: TRBV30; j_call: TRBJ2-7; d_call: TRBD1; cdr3_aa: CAWRPRDRGSYEQYF; cdr3_nt: TGTGCCTGGCGCCCCCGGGACAGGGGGTCCTACGAGCAGTACTTC
clone_size: .; v_call: TRBV7-6; j_call: TRBJ1-3; d_call: .; cdr3_aa: CASSSFEGNTIYF; cdr3_nt: TGTGCCAGCAGCTCCTTCGAGGGAAACACCATATATTTT
clone_size: .; v_call: TRBV4-2; j_call: TRBJ2-2; d_call: .; cdr3_aa: CASSHRGGELFF; cdr3_nt: TGTGCCAGCAGCCATAGGGGGGGGGAGCTGTTTTTT